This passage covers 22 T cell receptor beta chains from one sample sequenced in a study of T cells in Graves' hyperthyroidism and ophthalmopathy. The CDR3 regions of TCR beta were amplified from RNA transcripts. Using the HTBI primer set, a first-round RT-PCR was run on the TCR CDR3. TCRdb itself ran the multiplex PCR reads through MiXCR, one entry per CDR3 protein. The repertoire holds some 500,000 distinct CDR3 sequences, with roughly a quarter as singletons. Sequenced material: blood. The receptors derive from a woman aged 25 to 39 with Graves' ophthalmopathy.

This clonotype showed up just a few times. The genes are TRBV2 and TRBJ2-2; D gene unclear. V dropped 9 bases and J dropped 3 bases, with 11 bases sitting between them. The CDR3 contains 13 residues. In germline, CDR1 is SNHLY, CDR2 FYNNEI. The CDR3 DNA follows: TGTGCCAGATTTCGCGAGGACACCGGGGAGCTGTTTTTT. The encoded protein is CARFREDTGELFF.

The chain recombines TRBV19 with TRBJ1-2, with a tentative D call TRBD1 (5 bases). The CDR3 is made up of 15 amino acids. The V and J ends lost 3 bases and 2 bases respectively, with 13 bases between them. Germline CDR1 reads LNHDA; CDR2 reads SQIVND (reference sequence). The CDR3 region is CASSISRAGNYGYTF. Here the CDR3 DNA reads TGTGCCAGTAGTATCTCCCGTGCAGGGAACTATGGCTACACCTTC.

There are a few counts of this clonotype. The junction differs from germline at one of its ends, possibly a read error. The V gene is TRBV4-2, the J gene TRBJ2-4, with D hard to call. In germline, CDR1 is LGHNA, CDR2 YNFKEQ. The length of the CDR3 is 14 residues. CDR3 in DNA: TGTGCCAGCAGCTCTGGACCCCTGGGCGACATTAAGTACTTC. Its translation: CASSSGPLGDIKYF.

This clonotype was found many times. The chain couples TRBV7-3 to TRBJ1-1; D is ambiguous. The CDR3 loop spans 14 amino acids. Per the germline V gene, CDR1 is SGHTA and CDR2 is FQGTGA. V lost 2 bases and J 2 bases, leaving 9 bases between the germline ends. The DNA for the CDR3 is TGTGCCAGCAGCTTATCGGGCCACAACACTGAAGCTTTCTTT. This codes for CASSLSGHNTEAFF.

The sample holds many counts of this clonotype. The CDR3 nucleotides are TGCGCCAGCAGCTCGTGGGACAGCGACCAGCGAACGTATGGCTACACCTTC. Encoded protein: CASSSWDSDQRTYGYTF. This sequence joins TRBV5-1 and TRBJ1-2; 7 bases align to TRBD1. Germline CDR1 reads SGHRS; CDR2 reads YFSETQ. V trimming: 3 bases; J trimming: 5 bases; junction bases outside the gene matches: 16. The CDR3 loop spans 17 amino acids.

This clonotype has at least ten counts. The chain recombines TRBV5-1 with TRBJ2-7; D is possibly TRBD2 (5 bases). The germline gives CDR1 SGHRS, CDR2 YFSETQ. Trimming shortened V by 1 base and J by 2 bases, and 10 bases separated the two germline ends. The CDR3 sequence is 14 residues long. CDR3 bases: TGCGCCAGCAGCTTGACCGACGGGACCTACGAGCAGTACTTC. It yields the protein CASSLTDGTYEQYF.

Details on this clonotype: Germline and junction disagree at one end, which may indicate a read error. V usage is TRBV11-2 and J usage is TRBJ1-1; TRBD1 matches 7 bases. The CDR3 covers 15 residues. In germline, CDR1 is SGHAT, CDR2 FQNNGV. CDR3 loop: CASSWGQSLNTKAFF. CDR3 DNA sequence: TGTGCCAGCAGCTGGGGACAGTCCTTGAACACTAAAGCTTTCTTT. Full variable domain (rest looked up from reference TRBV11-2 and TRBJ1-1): EAGVAQSPRYKIIEKRQSVAFWCNPISGHATLYWYQQILGQGPKLLIQFQNNGVVDDSQLPKDRFSAERLKGVDSTLKIQPAKLEDSAVYLCASSWGQSLNTKAFFGQGTRLTVV.

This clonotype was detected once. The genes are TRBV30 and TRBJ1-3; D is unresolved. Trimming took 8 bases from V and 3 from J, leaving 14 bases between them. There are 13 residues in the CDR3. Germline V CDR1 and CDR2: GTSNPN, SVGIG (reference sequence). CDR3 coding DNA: TGTGCCGGTACCAGTGGTAGTGGAAACACCATATATTTT. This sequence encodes CAGTSGSGNTIYF.

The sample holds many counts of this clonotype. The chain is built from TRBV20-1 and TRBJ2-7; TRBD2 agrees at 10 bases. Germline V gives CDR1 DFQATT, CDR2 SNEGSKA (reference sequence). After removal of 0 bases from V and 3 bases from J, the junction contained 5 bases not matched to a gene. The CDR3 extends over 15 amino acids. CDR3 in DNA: TGCAGTGCTAGAGAGCCAGCGGGGGGGCGCTACGAGCAGTACTTC. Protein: CSAREPAGGRYEQYF.

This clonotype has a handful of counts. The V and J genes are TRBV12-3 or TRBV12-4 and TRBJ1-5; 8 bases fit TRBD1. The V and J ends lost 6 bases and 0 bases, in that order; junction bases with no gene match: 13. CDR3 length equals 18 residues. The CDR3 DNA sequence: TGTGCCAGCAGGGGAGGGACAGGTGGATGGGGTAGCAATCAGCCCCAGCATTTT. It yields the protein CASRGGTGGWGSNQPQHF.

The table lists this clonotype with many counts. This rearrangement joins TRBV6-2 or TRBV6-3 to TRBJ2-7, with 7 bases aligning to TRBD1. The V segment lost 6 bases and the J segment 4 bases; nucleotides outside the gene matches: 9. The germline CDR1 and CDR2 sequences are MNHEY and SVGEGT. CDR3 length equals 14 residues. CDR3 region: CASRDPGGWYEQYF. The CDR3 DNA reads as TGTGCCAGCAGGGACCCAGGGGGTTGGTACGAGCAGTACTTC.

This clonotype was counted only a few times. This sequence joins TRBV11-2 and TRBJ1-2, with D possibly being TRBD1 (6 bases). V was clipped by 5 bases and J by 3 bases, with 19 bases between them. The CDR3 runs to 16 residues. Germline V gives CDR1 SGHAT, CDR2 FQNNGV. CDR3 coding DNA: TGTGCCAGCAGCCATAACCCTGGGGGGCTCGACTATGGCTACACCTTC. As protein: CASSHNPGGLDYGYTF.

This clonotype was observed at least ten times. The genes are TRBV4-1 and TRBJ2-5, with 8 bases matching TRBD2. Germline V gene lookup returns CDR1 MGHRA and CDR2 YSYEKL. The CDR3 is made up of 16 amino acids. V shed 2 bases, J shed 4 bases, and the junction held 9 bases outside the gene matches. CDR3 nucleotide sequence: TGCGCCAGCAGCCAATACCTCGGGGGGGTTGGAGAGACCCAGTACTTC. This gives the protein CASSQYLGGVGETQYF.

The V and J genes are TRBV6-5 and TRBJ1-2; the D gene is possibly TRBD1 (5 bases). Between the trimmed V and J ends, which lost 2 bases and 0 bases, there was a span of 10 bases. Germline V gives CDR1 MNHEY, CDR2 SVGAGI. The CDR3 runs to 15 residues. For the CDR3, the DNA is TGTGCCAGCAGTTACCCGCGGGGGTCTAACTATGGCTACACCTTC. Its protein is CASSYPRGSNYGYTF.

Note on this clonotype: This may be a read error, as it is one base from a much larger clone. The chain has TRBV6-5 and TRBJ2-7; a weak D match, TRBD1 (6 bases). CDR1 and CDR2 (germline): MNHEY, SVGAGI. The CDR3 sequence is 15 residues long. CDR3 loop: CANSYDGQLSYEQYF. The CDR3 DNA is TGTGCCAACAGTTACGATGGACAGCTCTCCTACGAGCAGTACTTC.

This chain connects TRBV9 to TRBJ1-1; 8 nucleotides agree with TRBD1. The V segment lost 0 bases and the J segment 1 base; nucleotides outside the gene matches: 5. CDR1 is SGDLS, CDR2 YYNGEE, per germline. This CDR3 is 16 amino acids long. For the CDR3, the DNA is TGTGCCAGCAGCGTAGACTCCGGGACAGGGAACACTGAAGCTTTCTTT. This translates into CASSVDSGTGNTEAFF.

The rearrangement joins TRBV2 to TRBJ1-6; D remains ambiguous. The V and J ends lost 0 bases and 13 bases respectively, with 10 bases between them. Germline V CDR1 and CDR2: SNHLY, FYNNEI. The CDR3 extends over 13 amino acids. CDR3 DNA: TGTGCCAGCAGTGAAGCTCCAGTTTATCCCCTCCACTTT. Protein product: CASSEAPVYPLHF.

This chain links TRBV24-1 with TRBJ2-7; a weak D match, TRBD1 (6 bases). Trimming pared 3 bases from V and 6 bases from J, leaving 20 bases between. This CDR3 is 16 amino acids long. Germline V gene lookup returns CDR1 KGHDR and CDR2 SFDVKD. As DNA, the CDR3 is TGTGCCACCAGTGATGCCGACAGGAAGGGGTTCCCCGAGCAGTACTTC. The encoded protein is CATSDADRKGFPEQYF.

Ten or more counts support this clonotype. CDR3 coding DNA: TGCAGCGTAAGAGACAGGGCCCCTGAAGCTTTCTTT. Its translation: CSVRDRAPEAFF. The chain uses TRBV29-1 and TRBJ1-1; the match to TRBD1 covers 7 bases. V shed 6 bases and J 6 bases; nucleotides not matched to a gene: 7. In germline, CDR1 is SQVTM, CDR2 ANQGSEA. The CDR3 spans 12 residues. Together with reference TRBV29-1 and TRBJ1-1, the CDR3 gives the full variable domain: SAVISQKPSRDICQRGTSLTIQCQVDSQVTMMFWYRQQPGQSLTLIATANQGSEATYESGFVIDKFPISRPNLTFSTLTVSNMSPEDSSIYLCSVRDRAPEAFFGQGTRLTVV.

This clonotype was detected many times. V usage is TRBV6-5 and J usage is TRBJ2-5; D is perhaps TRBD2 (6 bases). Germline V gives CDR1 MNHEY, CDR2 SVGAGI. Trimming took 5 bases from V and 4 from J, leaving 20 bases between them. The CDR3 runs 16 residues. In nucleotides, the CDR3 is TGTGCCAGCAGTCCGAGTAGGCTAGCGATAGGAGAGACCCAGTACTTC. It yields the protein CASSPSRLAIGETQYF.

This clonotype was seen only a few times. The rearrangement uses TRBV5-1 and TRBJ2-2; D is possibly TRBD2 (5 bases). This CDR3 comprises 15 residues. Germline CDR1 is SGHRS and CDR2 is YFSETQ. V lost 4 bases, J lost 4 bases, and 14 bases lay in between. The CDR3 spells CASSPLAGGTGELFF. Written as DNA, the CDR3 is TGCGCCAGCAGCCCCCTGGCAGGAGGCACCGGGGAGCTGTTTTTT. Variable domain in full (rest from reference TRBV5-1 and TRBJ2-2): KAGVTQTPRYLIKTRGQQVTLSCSPISGHRSVSWYQQTPGQGLQFLFEYFSETQRNKGNFPGRFSGRQFSNSRSEMNVSTLELGDSALYLCASSPLAGGTGELFFGEGSRLTVL.

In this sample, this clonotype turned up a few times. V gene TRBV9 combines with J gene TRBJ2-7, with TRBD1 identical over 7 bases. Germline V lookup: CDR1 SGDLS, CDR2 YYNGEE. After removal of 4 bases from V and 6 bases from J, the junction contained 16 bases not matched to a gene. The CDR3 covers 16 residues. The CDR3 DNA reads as TGTGCCAGCAGCCAAGGGGGCAGTTTCTCTTTCTGCGAGCAGTACTTC. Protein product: CASSQGGSFSFCEQYF. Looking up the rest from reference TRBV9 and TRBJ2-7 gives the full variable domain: DSGVTQTPKHLITATGQRVTLRCSPRSGDLSVYWYQQSLDQGLQFLIQYYNGEERAKGNILERFSAQQFPDLHSELNLSSLELGDSALYFCASSQGGSFSFCEQYFGPGTRLTVT.